These 32 T cell receptor beta chains share one sample of origin, sequenced in a study of T cell responses to AZD1222 COVID-19 vaccine. Some clones are missing from TCRdb's copy, which holds only in-frame ones; the method was immunoSEQ multiplex PCR. The sample lists fewer than 140,000 clones; about nine tenths were seen once. This specimen was peripheral blood, taken 28 days after the second AZD1222 dose. The receptors shown here come from an adult who received the AZD1222 COVID-19 vaccine.

This chain uses TRBV6-5 with TRBJ1-1; a weak D match, TRBD1 (5 bases). Germline loops: CDR1 MNHEY, CDR2 SVGAGI. V was shortened by 4 bases and J by 2 bases, with 14 bases between the two germline ends. The length of the CDR3 is 15 residues. CDR3 DNA: TGTGCCAGCAGTTGGGAAAGACAGCCAAACACTGAAGCTTTCTTT. It translates to CASSWERQPNTEAFF.

This rearrangement joins TRBV10-3 to TRBJ1-2, with D tentatively TRBD1 (6 bases). V lost 3 bases to trimming and J lost 0 bases, with 14 bases between them. Germline values: CDR1 ENHRY, CDR2 SYGVKD. The CDR3 is 16 residues long. This CDR3 is CAISEQTGPPNYGYTF. As DNA, the CDR3 is TGTGCCATCAGTGAACAGACAGGACCCCCTAACTATGGCTACACCTTC.

The chain links TRBV15 to TRBJ2-3; maybe TRBD2 (5 bases). Per germline, CDR1 LNHNV and CDR2 YYDKDF (reference sequence). V lost 0 bases and J lost 8, with 12 bases in between. The CDR3 has 14 amino acids. Here the CDR3 reads CATSRDPSEGTQYF. CDR3 DNA sequence: TGTGCCACCAGCAGAGACCCATCTGAGGGTACGCAGTATTTT.

The sample holds one count of this clone. This chain joins TRBV5-6 and TRBJ2-2, with a possible D match to TRBD1 (5 bases). V was pared by 4 bases and J by 2 bases, with 12 bases between. The CDR3 has 15 residues. Germline V gene sequence: CDR1 SGHDT, CDR2 YYEEEE. In DNA form, the CDR3 reads TGTGCCAGCAGCCGACAGAGTCCTAACACCGGGGAGCTGTTTTTT. This translates into CASSRQSPNTGELFF.

V usage is TRBV12-3 or TRBV12-4 and J usage is TRBJ2-3; D call uncertain. There are 12 residues in the CDR3. Trimming took 5 bases from V and 6 from J, leaving 9 bases between them. In DNA form, the CDR3 reads TGTGCCAGCAGTCCGCCCAAGGATACGCAGTATTTT. Its translation is CASSPPKDTQYF.

The chain uses TRBV2 and TRBJ1-5, with no clear D. The CDR3 covers 15 residues. Germline V gene sequence: CDR1 SNHLY, CDR2 FYNNEI. Trimming removed 5 bases from V and 3 bases from J, with 14 bases in between. CDR3 bases: TGTGCCAGCAGTCCCCCCGTGGCCTCCAATCAGCCCCAGCATTTT. It encodes CASSPPVASNQPQHF.

This chain joins TRBV7-3 and TRBJ2-1, with 9 bases identical to TRBD2. CDR1 is SGHTA, CDR2 FQGTGA, per germline. The V segment lost 3 bases and the J segment 4 bases; nucleotides outside the gene matches: 4. This CDR3 comprises 15 residues. In nucleotides, the CDR3 is TGTGCCAGCAGCTTTAGCGGGGGCCAGTACAATGAGCAGTTCTTC. Translated: CASSFSGGQYNEQFF.

The rearrangement joins TRBV7-2 to TRBJ2-1; TRBD1 might be the D (5 bases). V was shortened by 2 bases and J by 6 bases, with 8 bases between the two germline ends. CDR3 length: 13 residues. Germline V gene sequence: CDR1 SGHTA, CDR2 FQGNSA. The CDR3 here is CASSLRQGNEQFF. The DNA for the CDR3 is TGTGCCAGCAGCTTACGTCAGGGCAATGAGCAGTTCTTC.

This clone occurred once. The V call is TRBV5-4, the J call TRBJ1-2, with D possibly matching TRBD1 (6 bases). CDR1 and CDR2 from the germline V gene are SGHNT and YYREEE (reference sequence). The CDR3 covers 14 residues. Trimming took off 2 bases at V and 4 bases at J, with 12 bases between the two ends. CDR3 nucleotide sequence: TGTGCCAGCAGCTTCCGGGACAACCCCTATGGCTACACCTTC. Its protein is CASSFRDNPYGYTF.

The chain couples TRBV4-3 to TRBJ1-5; possible D gene TRBD1, 6 bases. V shed 0 bases and J shed 3 bases, with 12 bases lying between them. The CDR3 sequence is 16 residues long. In germline, CDR1 is LGHNA, CDR2 YSLEER. The CDR3 DNA reads as TGCGCCAGCAGCCAAGATCGACAGGTCTACAATCAGCCCCAGCATTTT. Translating gives CASSQDRQVYNQPQHF.

The chain uses TRBV7-9 and TRBJ1-4; perhaps TRBD1 as D (6 bases). CDR3 length: 15 amino acids. V was pared by 4 bases and J by 9 bases, with 18 bases between. Per germline, CDR1 SEHNR and CDR2 FQNEAQ (reference sequence). The CDR3 DNA reads as TGTGCCAGCAGCTCAAGCGGGGGCGCGGGAAAAAAACTGTTTTTT. Its protein is CASSSSGGAGKKLFF.

The chain carries TRBV29-1 and TRBJ1-5, with D uncertain. The CDR3 totals 13 residues. V was trimmed by 5 bases and J by 2 bases, leaving 10 bases between them. Looked up from germline, CDR1 is SQVTM and CDR2 is ANQGSEA. CDR3 in amino acids: CSVQLGGNQPQHF. The CDR3 nucleotides are TGCAGCGTTCAACTCGGGGGCAATCAGCCCCAGCATTTT.

The chain combines TRBV9 with TRBJ1-4; tentative D call: TRBD1 (6 bases). Trimming left V 1 base short and J 7 bases short, with 11 bases between. The CDR3 consists of 14 residues. CDR1 SGDLS and CDR2 YYNGEE come from the germline V gene. The CDR3 nucleotides read TGTGCCAGCAGCGTATCCCGGGGGCGTGAAAAACTGTTTTTT. Translation gives CASSVSRGREKLFF.

V gene TRBV5-1 combines with J gene TRBJ2-3; 10 nucleotides match TRBD2. The CDR3 is 18 amino acids. With 1 base clipped from V and 2 bases from J, the junction kept 10 bases outside the gene matches. Germline V gene sequence: CDR1 SGHRS, CDR2 YFSETQ. The CDR3 loop reads CASSLRPSGGPTTDTQYF. CDR3 DNA: TGCGCCAGCAGCTTGAGGCCTAGCGGGGGACCTACCACAGATACGCAGTATTTT.

This chain connects TRBV2 to TRBJ1-1; no firm D call. Trimming pared 6 bases from V and 1 base from J, leaving 18 bases between. Germline V CDR1 and CDR2: SNHLY, FYNNEI. This CDR3 contains 16 residues. The CDR3 DNA reads TGTGCCAGCAGGTCGGACGGGCTAGTTAGGAACACTGAAGCTTTCTTT. Translation gives CASRSDGLVRNTEAFF.

The rearrangement joins TRBV3-1 (or the pseudogene TRBV3-2) to TRBJ2-3; D gene ambiguous. Looked up from germline, CDR1 is LGHDT and CDR2 is YNNKEL (reference sequence). The CDR3 contains 14 residues. V gave up 3 bases and J gave up 0 bases, with 7 bases separating them. DNA for the CDR3: TGTGCCAGCAGCCACCTAGACAGCACAGATACGCAGTATTTT. Amino acids: CASSHLDSTDTQYF.

This chain links TRBV5-1 with TRBJ1-2; D perhaps matches TRBD1 (6 bases). The V and J ends lost 3 bases and 3 bases respectively, with 15 bases between them. Per the germline V gene, CDR1 is SGHRS and CDR2 is YFSETQ. This CDR3 region has 15 residues. The CDR3 region is CASSWGTPGDYGYTF. The CDR3 DNA sequence: TGCGCCAGCAGCTGGGGGACACCTGGGGACTATGGCTACACCTTC.

The chain employs TRBV12-3 or TRBV12-4 and TRBJ1-2; no clear D gene. The CDR3 has 11 residues. V was shortened by 7 bases and J by 5 bases, with 8 bases between the two germline ends. The CDR3 is CASKRRYGYTF. The CDR3 DNA reads TGTGCCAGCAAACGACGGTATGGCTACACCTTC.

The chain recombines TRBV7-6 with TRBJ2-2; 9 bases agree with TRBD2. V was clipped by 1 base and J by 5 bases; unmatched bases: 11. The length of the CDR3 is 18 residues. In germline, CDR1 is SGHVS, CDR2 FNYEAQ. The CDR3 DNA sequence: TGTGCCAGCAGCTTAGTGCTCGCGGGGGGGCCCAAGACCGGGGAGCTGTTTTTT. Its protein is CASSLVLAGGPKTGELFF.

The V gene is TRBV24-1, the J gene TRBJ2-7; the D is unclear. Trimming stripped 4 bases from V and 0 bases from J, with 12 bases between. Germline values: CDR1 KGHDR, CDR2 SFDVKD. The CDR3 is 15 amino acids. CDR3: CATSETRTDSYEQYF. In nucleotides, the CDR3 is TGTGCCACCAGTGAAACGCGGACCGACTCCTACGAGCAGTACTTC.

The gene calls are TRBV4-1 and TRBJ1-2; possible D gene TRBD1, 5 bases. Per germline, CDR1 MGHRA and CDR2 YSYEKL. This CDR3 is built from 15 residues. V was pared by 0 bases and J by 3 bases, with 11 bases between. CDR3 in DNA: TGCGCCAGCAGCCAAGATACTGGCAGGGACTATGGCTACACCTTC. This sequence encodes CASSQDTGRDYGYTF.

The CDR3 loop reads CASSVGVVGNQPQHF. The CDR3 bases are TGTGCCAGCAGCGTTGGGGTCGTCGGCAATCAGCCCCAGCATTTT. The rearrangement uses TRBV9 and TRBJ1-5; no definite D call. The V gene's germline CDR1 is SGDLS and CDR2 YYNGEE. The CDR3 length is 15 residues. V dropped 2 bases and J dropped 2 bases, with 11 bases sitting between them.

This chain connects TRBV14 to TRBJ2-7; D remains unclear. Trimming stripped 4 bases from V and 4 bases from J, with 17 bases between. CDR1 and CDR2 from the germline V gene are SGHDN and FVKESK. CDR3 size: 15 residues. DNA of the CDR3: TGTGCCAGCAGCCCCGCGAGGTTGAAAAGGTACGAGCAGTACTTC. It encodes CASSPARLKRYEQYF.

This clone is a singleton in its sample. V gene TRBV3-1 (or the pseudogene TRBV3-2) combines with J gene TRBJ1-1; D might be TRBD1 (5 bases). The CDR3 is 14 residues long. Germline CDR1 reads LGHDT; CDR2 reads YNNKEL (reference sequence). Trimming took off 2 bases at V and 3 bases at J, with 10 bases between the two ends. The CDR3 protein is CASSQFGRDTEAFF. The CDR3 region has the DNA TGTGCCAGCAGCCAATTTGGCAGGGACACTGAAGCTTTCTTT.

The chain employs TRBV23-1 and TRBJ2-7; possibly TRBD1 for D (5 bases). TRBV23-1 has ORF status, its function being uncertain. V lost 1 base and J lost 3, with 10 bases in between. This CDR3 spans 14 amino acids. The CDR3, as DNA: TGCGCCAGCAGTCAATACAGGTTTCGCTACGAGCAGTACTTC. It encodes CASSQYRFRYEQYF.

The chain joins TRBV4-3 to TRBJ1-3, with TRBD1 matching 7 bases. Germline-derived CDR1 and CDR2 are LGHNA and YSLEER. With 1 base clipped from V and 6 bases from J, the junction kept 6 bases outside the gene matches. This CDR3 has 15 residues. This CDR3 reads CASSQASGGINTIYF. The DNA of the CDR3 is TGCGCCAGCAGCCAAGCCTCAGGGGGGATAAACACCATATATTTT.

The chain carries TRBV4-1 and TRBJ2-7; D is possibly TRBD1 (5 bases). In germline, CDR1 is MGHRA, CDR2 YSYEKL. CDR3 size: 14 residues. V shed 1 base and J shed 5 bases, with 12 bases lying between them. CDR3 in DNA: TGCGCCAGCAGCCAAGGCGTGGGGCCGGACGAGCAGTACTTC. It yields the protein CASSQGVGPDEQYF.

This clone has at least ten counts. The rearrangement joins TRBV7-9 to TRBJ2-2, with unresolved D. Trimming removed 1 base from V and 3 bases from J, with 3 bases in between. The germline V gene has CDR1 SEHNR and CDR2 FQNEAQ (reference sequence). The CDR3 is 13 amino acids. The CDR3 DNA is TGTGCCAGCAGCTTAGAGTACACCGGGGAGCTGTTTTTT. It yields the protein CASSLEYTGELFF.

The chain links TRBV5-4 to TRBJ1-5, with D perhaps TRBD1 (6 bases). The CDR3 is made up of 14 amino acids. V lost 4 bases, J lost 1 base, and 9 bases lay in between. The germline V gene encodes CDR1 SGHNT and CDR2 YYREEE (reference sequence). CDR3 sequence: CASSVTGSNQPQHF. The CDR3 DNA follows: TGTGCCAGCAGCGTGACAGGCAGCAATCAGCCCCAGCATTTT.

This clone was detected only once. V usage is TRBV2 and J usage is TRBJ1-1; D may be TRBD1 (5 bases). Germline V gene lookup returns CDR1 SNHLY and CDR2 FYNNEI. This CDR3 comprises 14 residues. V lost 5 bases and J lost 7, with 17 bases in between. CDR3 amino acids: CASSIKGDRVEAFF. Here the CDR3 DNA reads TGTGCCAGCAGTATCAAGGGAGACAGAGTTGAAGCTTTCTTT.

The V call is TRBV18, the J call TRBJ1-1; 7 positions match TRBD1. There are 17 residues in the CDR3. Germline V gene data show CDR1 as KGHSH and CDR2 as LQKENI. The V gene end was trimmed by 2 bases and the J gene end by 5 bases; junction bases not matched to a gene: 14. The CDR3 loop reads CASSPTVQGVKKTEAFF. In nucleotides, the CDR3 is TGTGCCAGCTCACCAACTGTCCAGGGGGTAAAGAAAACTGAAGCTTTCTTT. Complete variable domain (other parts from reference TRBV18 and TRBJ1-1): NAGVMQNPRHLVRRRGQEARLRCSPMKGHSHVYWYRQLPEEGLKFMVYLQKENIIDESGMPKERFSAEFPKEGPSILRIQQVVRGDSAAYFCASSPTVQGVKKTEAFFGQGTRLTVV.

This clone was detected a few times. The chain has TRBV9 and TRBJ2-5; D is perhaps TRBD1 (6 bases). The CDR3 spans 16 residues. The ends were cut back, 0 bases at V and 3 bases at J, with 15 bases in the middle. The germline gives CDR1 SGDLS, CDR2 YYNGEE. CDR3 bases: TGTGCCAGCAGCGTAGGGGGAACAGGGTATGAAGAGACCCAGTACTTC. Encoded protein: CASSVGGTGYEETQYF.